Presented here are 18 T cell receptor beta chains from one specimen sequenced in a study of OX40 agonist ivuxolimab in advanced cancers. TCRdb's copy holds only in-frame clones and misses some; the assay was immunoSEQ multiplex PCR. The sample lists over 75,000 clones, about 92% occurring once. Specimen: CD4+ or CD8+ T cells sorted from blood, collected in a trial of the OX40 agonist ivuxolimab. Receptor source: an adult with an advanced solid tumor such as melanoma, head and neck, liver or kidney cancer.

The chain recombines TRBV29-1 with TRBJ2-1, with 12 bases identical to TRBD2. The CDR3 has 15 amino acids. Germline CDR1 reads SQVTM; CDR2 reads ANQGSEA. J was trimmed by 0 bases and V by 6 bases; bases with no gene match: 3. The CDR3 nucleotides read TGCAGCGTGGAACTAGCGGGAGGCTCCTACAATGAGCAGTTCTTC. Amino acids: CSVELAGGSYNEQFF.

The gene calls are TRBV19 and TRBJ2-1, with TRBD2 matching 14 bases. The J segment lost 8 bases and the V segment lost 6 bases, leaving 12 bases of the junction unmatched. The length of the CDR3 is 17 residues. Germline V gene lookup returns CDR1 LNHDA and CDR2 SQIVND (reference sequence). The CDR3 bases are TGTGCCAGTAGCCCCCGGGGACTAGCGGGAGTTCAGGATGAGCAGTTCTTC. Encoded protein: CASSPRGLAGVQDEQFF.

The chain employs TRBV4-3 and TRBJ2-1; tentative D call: TRBD1 (5 bases). The V end lost 4 bases, the J end lost 7 bases, and 14 bases lay between the germline ends. The CDR3 covers 14 residues. Looked up from germline, CDR1 is LGHNA and CDR2 is YSLEER. The DNA of the CDR3 is TGCGCCAGCAGCCCATCGGACATCGCGAATGAGCAGTTCTTC. Translation gives CASSPSDIANEQFF.

The rearrangement joins TRBV5-1 to TRBJ2-2, with TRBD1 identical over 9 bases. The CDR3 has 14 residues. Trimming cost V 0 bases and J 6 bases; bases outside gene matches: 0. Germline V gene sequence: CDR1 SGHRS, CDR2 YFSETQ. CDR3 residues: CASSLGDRAGELFF. CDR3 DNA: TGCGCCAGCAGCTTGGGGGACAGGGCCGGGGAGCTGTTTTTT. Together with reference TRBV5-1 and TRBJ2-2, the CDR3 gives the full variable domain: KAGVTQTPRYLIKTRGQQVTLSCSPISGHRSVSWYQQTPGQGLQFLFEYFSETQRNKGNFPGRFSGRQFSNSRSEMNVSTLELGDSALYLCASSLGDRAGELFFGEGSRLTVL.

V is TRBV7-3 and J is TRBJ2-7; D is unresolved. The CDR3 has 14 residues. The germline CDR1 and CDR2 sequences are SGHTA and FQGTGA. Trimming removed 5 bases at V and 4 bases at J, with 15 bases between. The CDR3 bases are TGTGCCAGCAGCCCCTTAGGGAATTCTTACGAGCAGTACTTC. Translation: CASSPLGNSYEQYF.

The gene calls are TRBV7-9 and TRBJ1-4; D not certain. Per the germline V gene, CDR1 is SEHNR and CDR2 is FQNEAQ (reference sequence). CDR3 length equals 16 residues. Trimming shortened V by 5 bases and J by 3 bases, and 16 bases separated the two germline ends. CDR3 bases: TGTGCCAGCAGCCCACACCCGCGTATGGCTAATGAAAAACTGTTTTTT. Its translation is CASSPHPRMANEKLFF.

V gene TRBV12-2 combines with J gene TRBJ2-1; the listed D gene, TRBD1, was not tested against the DNA. TRBV12-2 is termed a pseudogene. There are 15 residues in the CDR3. DNA of the CDR3: TGTGCAAGTCGCTTAACCCTTGGGACAGGGGAGGGGCAGTTCTTC. Translation gives CASRLTLGTGEGQFF.

This chain joins TRBV5-1 and TRBJ1-2, with unresolved D. The CDR3 is 15 residues long. Germline CDR1 reads SGHRS; CDR2 reads YFSETQ. V was clipped by 0 bases and J by 2 bases, with 11 bases between them. CDR3 region: CASSLDAPTNYGYTF. The CDR3 DNA reads TGCGCCAGCAGCTTGGACGCACCTACCAACTATGGCTACACCTTC.

This clone has only a few counts. This sequence joins TRBV7-2 and TRBJ2-3, with 7 bases matching TRBD2. J was trimmed by 6 bases and V by 4 bases; bases with no gene match: 4. CDR3 length equals 13 residues. CDR1 is SGHTA, CDR2 FQGNSA, per germline. As DNA, the CDR3 is TGTGCCAGCAGCTACGCGGGAGCGGATACGCAGTATTTT. Translated: CASSYAGADTQYF.

The chain uses TRBV7-3 and TRBJ2-3; no clear D. Trimming removed 2 bases from V and 1 base from J, with 13 bases in between. This CDR3 is 16 amino acids long. The germline V gene has CDR1 SGHTA and CDR2 FQGTGA. CDR3 loop: CASSLDSGVGTDTQYF. The CDR3 nucleotides are TGTGCCAGCAGCTTAGACTCTGGGGTAGGCACAGATACGCAGTATTTT.

This rearrangement joins TRBV9 to TRBJ1-3; D unclear. CDR1 is SGDLS, CDR2 YYNGEE, per germline. The CDR3 runs 15 residues. Trimming stripped 3 bases from V and 0 bases from J, with 10 bases between. CDR3 sequence reads: CASSAQTRSGNTIYF. CDR3 in DNA: TGTGCCAGCAGCGCCCAGACCCGCTCTGGAAACACCATATATTTT. Supplemented by reference TRBV9 and TRBJ1-3, the full variable domain reads DSGVTQTPKHLITATGQRVTLRCSPRSGDLSVYWYQQSLDQGLQFLIQYYNGEERAKGNILERFSAQQFPDLHSELNLSSLELGDSALYFCASSAQTRSGNTIYFGEGSWLTVV.

This chain uses TRBV2 with TRBJ1-4; D is perhaps TRBD1 (5 bases). V was pared by 3 bases and J by 7 bases, with 15 bases between. Germline CDR1 reads SNHLY; CDR2 reads FYNNEI. The CDR3 loop spans 15 amino acids. CDR3 bases: TGTGCCAGCAGTGAGTTCCCAGGGCAGGGTGAAAAACTGTTTTTT. It encodes CASSEFPGQGEKLFF.

CDR3 in amino acids: CASRGREAGDTQYF. The CDR3 bases are TGTGCCAGCCGGGGGCGGGAGGCGGGAGATACGCAGTATTTT. The rearrangement uses TRBV2 and TRBJ2-3; TRBD2 matches at 8 bases. V was clipped by 8 bases and J by 5 bases; unmatched bases: 9. Germline V gene lookup returns CDR1 SNHLY and CDR2 FYNNEI. This CDR3 comprises 14 residues.

This clone is a singleton in its sample. The chain carries TRBV6-5 and TRBJ2-7; no clear D. CDR1 MNHEY and CDR2 SVGAGI come from the germline V gene. Trimming cost V 6 bases and J 0 bases, with 9 bases left between them. The CDR3 extends over 13 amino acids. CDR3 nucleotides: TGTGCCAGCAGACGCCCTCTCTCCTACGAGCAGTACTTC. It yields the protein CASRRPLSYEQYF.

This chain joins TRBV5-1 and TRBJ2-5; 11 nucleotides line up with TRBD2. From germline, CDR1 is SGHRS and CDR2 YFSETQ. With 1 base clipped from V and 4 bases from J, the junction kept 3 bases outside the gene matches. CDR3 length: 15 amino acids. CDR3 coding DNA: TGCGCCAGCAGCTTGACTAGCGGGAGTGCAGAGACCCAGTACTTC. It codes for CASSLTSGSAETQYF.

The rearrangement links TRBV2 to TRBJ2-3; weak D call: TRBD2 (5 bases). Trimming left V 0 bases short and J 0 bases short, with 13 bases between. CDR3 size: 17 residues. Germline loops: CDR1 SNHLY, CDR2 FYNNEI. The CDR3 nucleotides are TGTGCCAGCAGTGAAGCGGAAGGAGGAGGTAGCACAGATACGCAGTATTTT. Translated: CASSEAEGGGSTDTQYF.

The genes are TRBV19 and TRBJ2-1, with D maybe TRBD2 (6 bases). Germline V gene lookup returns CDR1 LNHDA and CDR2 SQIVND (reference sequence). This CDR3 contains 15 residues. The V gene lost 0 bases and the J gene lost 4 bases, with 10 bases spanning the gap. This chain's CDR3 is CASSIEAGTYNEQFF. DNA for the CDR3: TGTGCCAGTAGTATAGAAGCGGGCACATACAATGAGCAGTTCTTC.

The V and J genes are TRBV7-9 and TRBJ2-7; the D call may be TRBD1 or TRBD2 (5 bases each). CDR3 length: 13 residues. CDR1 is SEHNR, CDR2 FQNEAQ, per germline (reference sequence). Trimming cost V 2 bases and J 11 bases, with 16 bases left between them. This CDR3 reads CASSLTGPGSKYF. The CDR3 bases are TGTGCCAGCAGCTTAACAGGACCAGGGAGTAAGTACTTC.